This T cell receptor (beta chain) was found in a study of T cell responses to AZD1222 COVID-19 vaccine. Clones were sequenced by immunoSEQ multiplex PCR, and TCRdb holds only the in-frame ones, with some missing. The repertoire holds some 250,000 clones, with 94% as singletons. The CDR3 has 14 amino acids. Between the trimmed V and J ends, which lost 4 bases and 0 bases, there was a span of 13 bases. Germline CDR1 is SQVTM and CDR2 is ANQGSEA. This chain joins TRBV29-1 and TRBJ2-7; D possibly uses TRBD1 or TRBD2 (6 bases each). This receptor was obtained from an adult who received the AZD1222 COVID-19 vaccine. Material: peripheral blood, obtained 28 days after the second AZD1222 dose. Here the CDR3 DNA reads TGCAGCGTTGTGGGGGGCGGTTCCTCCTACGAGCAGTACTTC. Amino acid sequence: CSVVGGGSSYEQYF.